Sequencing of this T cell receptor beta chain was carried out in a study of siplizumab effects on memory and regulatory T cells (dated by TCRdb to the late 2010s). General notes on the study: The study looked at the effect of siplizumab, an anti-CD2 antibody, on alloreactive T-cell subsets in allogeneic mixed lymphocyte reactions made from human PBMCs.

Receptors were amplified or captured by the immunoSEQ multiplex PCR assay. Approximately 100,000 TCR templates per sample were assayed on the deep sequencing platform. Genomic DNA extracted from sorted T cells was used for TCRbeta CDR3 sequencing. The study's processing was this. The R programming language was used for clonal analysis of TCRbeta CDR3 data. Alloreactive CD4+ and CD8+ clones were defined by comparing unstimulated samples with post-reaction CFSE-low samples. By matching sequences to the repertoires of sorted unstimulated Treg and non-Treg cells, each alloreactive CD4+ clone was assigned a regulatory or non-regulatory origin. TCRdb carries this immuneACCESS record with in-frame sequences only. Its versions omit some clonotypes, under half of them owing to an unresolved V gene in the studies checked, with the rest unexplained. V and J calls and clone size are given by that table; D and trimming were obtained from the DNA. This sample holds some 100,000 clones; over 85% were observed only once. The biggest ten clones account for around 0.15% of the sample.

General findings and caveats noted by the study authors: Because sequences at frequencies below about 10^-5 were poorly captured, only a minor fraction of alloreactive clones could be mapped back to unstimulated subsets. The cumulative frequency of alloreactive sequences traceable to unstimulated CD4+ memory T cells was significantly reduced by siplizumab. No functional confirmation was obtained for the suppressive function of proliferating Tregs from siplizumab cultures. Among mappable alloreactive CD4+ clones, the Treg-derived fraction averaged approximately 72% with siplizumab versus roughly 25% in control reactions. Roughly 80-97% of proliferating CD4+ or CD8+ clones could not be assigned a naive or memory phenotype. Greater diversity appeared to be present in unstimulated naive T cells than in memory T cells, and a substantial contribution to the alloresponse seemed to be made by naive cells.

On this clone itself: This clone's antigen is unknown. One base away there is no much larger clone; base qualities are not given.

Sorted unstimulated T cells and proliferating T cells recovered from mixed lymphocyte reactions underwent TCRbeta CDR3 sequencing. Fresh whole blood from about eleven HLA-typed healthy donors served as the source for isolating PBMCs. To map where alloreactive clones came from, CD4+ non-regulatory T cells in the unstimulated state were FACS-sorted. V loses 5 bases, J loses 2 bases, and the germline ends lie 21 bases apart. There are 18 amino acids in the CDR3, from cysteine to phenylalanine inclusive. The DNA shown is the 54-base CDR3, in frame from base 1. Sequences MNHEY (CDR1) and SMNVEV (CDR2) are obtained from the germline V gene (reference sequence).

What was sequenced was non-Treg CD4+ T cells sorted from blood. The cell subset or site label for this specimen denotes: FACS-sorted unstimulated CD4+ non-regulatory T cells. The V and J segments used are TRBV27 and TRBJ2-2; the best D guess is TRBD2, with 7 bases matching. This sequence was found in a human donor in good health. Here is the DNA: TGTGCCAGCAGTATATATTCGGGGGGCGCCGAAAACACCGGGGAGCTGTTTTTT. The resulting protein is CASSIYSGGAENTGELFF.